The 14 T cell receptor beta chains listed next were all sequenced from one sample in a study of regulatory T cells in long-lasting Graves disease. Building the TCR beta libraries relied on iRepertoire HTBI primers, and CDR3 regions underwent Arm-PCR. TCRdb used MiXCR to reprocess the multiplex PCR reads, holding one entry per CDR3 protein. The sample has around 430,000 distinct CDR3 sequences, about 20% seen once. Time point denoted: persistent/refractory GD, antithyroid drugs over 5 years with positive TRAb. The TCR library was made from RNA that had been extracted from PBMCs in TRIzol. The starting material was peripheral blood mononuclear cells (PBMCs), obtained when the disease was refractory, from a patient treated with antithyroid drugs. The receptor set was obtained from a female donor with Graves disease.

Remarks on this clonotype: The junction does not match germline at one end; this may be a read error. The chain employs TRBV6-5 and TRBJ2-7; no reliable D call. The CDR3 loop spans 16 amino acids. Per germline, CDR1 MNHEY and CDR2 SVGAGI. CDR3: CASSYLHLRASYEQYF. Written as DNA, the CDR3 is TGTGCCAGTAGTTACCTCCACCTTAGGGCCTCCTACGAGCAGTACTTC.

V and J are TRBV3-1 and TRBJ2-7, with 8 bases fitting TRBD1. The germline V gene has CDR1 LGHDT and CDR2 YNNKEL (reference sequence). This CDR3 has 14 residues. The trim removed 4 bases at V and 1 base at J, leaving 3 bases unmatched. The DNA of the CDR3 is TGTGCCAGCAGCCGGGACAGGTTTTCCTACGAGCAGTACTTC. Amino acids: CASSRDRFSYEQYF.

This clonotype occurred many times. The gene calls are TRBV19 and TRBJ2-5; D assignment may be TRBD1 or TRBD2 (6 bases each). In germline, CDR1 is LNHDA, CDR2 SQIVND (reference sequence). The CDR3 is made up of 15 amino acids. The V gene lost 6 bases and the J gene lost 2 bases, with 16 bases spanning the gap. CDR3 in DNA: TGTGCCAGTAGAGGGGCGGAGGGACATCAAGAGACCCAGTACTTC. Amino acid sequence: CASRGAEGHQETQYF.

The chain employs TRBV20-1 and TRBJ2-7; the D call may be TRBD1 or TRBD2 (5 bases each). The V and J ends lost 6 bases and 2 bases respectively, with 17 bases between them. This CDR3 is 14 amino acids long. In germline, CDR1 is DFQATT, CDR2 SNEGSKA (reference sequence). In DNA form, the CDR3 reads TGCAGTGCCCCCTCCGGGGCCACCACCTACGAGCAGTACTTC. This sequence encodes CSAPSGATTYEQYF.

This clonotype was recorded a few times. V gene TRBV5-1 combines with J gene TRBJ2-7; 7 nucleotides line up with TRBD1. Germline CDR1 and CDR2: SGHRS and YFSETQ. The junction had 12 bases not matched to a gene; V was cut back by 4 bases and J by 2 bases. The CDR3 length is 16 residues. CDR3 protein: CASSVGQLLTTYEQYF. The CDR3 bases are TGCGCCAGCAGCGTGGGACAGCTTCTTACAACCTACGAGCAGTACTTC.

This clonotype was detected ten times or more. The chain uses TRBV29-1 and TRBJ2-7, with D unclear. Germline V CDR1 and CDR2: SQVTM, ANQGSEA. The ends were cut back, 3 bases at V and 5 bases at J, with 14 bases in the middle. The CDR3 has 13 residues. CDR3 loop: CSVDDTIVNEQYF. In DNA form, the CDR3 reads TGCAGCGTTGATGACACGATCGTCAACGAGCAGTACTTC.

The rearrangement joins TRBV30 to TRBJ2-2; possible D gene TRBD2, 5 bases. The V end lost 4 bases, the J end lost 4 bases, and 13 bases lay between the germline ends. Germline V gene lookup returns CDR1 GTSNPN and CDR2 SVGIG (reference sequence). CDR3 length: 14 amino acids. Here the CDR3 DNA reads TGTGCCTGGAAGAAACTAGTTAGCACCGGGGAGCTGTTTTTT. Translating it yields CAWKKLVSTGELFF.

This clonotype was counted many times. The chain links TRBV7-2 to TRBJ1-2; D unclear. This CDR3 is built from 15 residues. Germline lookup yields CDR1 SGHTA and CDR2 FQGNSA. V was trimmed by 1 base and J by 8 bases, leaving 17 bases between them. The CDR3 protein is CASSLGSDGERGYTF. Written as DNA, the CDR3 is TGTGCCAGCAGCTTAGGGTCCGATGGGGAAAGAGGCTACACCTTC.

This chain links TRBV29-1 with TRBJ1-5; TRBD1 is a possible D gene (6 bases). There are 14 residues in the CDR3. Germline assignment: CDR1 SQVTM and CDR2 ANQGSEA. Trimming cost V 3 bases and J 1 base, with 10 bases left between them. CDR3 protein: CSVETGGSNQPQHF. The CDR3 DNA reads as TGCAGCGTTGAGACAGGAGGAAGCAATCAGCCCCAGCATTTT.

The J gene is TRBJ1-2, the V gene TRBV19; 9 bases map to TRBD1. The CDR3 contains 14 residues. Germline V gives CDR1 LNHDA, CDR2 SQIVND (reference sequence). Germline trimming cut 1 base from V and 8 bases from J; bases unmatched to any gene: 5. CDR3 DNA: TGTGCCAGTAGTATAGTCCGGGACAGGGCCGGCTACACCTTC. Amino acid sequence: CASSIVRDRAGYTF.

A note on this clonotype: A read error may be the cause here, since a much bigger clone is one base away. The CDR3 loop reads CASSLGFLRREGPKTQYF. DNA for the CDR3: TGTGCCAGCAGTTTAGGGTTTTTACGGCGGGAGGGCCCAAAGACCCAGTACTTC. The chain employs TRBV28 and TRBJ2-5, with 9 bases fitting TRBD2. Germline lookup yields CDR1 MDHEN and CDR2 SYDVKM. Losses at the gene ends were 2 bases for V and 6 bases for J; bases not matched to a gene: 16. The CDR3 runs to 18 residues.

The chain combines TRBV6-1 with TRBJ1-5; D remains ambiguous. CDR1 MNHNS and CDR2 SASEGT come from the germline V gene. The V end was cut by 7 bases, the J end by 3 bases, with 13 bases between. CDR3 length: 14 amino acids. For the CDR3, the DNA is TGTGCCAGCACCCACCGGGCGTTCAATCAGCCCCAGCATTTT. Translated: CASTHRAFNQPQHF.

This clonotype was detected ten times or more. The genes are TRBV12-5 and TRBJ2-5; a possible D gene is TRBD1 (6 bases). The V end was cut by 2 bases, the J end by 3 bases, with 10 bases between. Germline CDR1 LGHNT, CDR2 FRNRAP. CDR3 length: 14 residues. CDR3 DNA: TGTGCTAGTGGTTTGTTTAACAGGGAAGAGACCCAGTACTTC. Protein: CASGLFNREETQYF. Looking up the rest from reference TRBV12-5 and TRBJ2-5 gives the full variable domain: DARVTQTPRHKVTEMGQEVTMRCQPILGHNTVFWYRQTMMQGLELLAYFRNRAPLDDSGMPKDRFSAEMPDATLATLKIQPSEPRDSAVYFCASGLFNREETQYFGPGTRLLVL.

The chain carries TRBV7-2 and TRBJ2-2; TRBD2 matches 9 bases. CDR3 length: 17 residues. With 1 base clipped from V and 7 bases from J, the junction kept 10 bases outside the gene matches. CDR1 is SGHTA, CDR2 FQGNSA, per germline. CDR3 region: CASSLVRLAGLGGELFF. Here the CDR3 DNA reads TGTGCCAGCAGCTTAGTCAGGCTAGCGGGGCTGGGCGGGGAGCTGTTTTTT.